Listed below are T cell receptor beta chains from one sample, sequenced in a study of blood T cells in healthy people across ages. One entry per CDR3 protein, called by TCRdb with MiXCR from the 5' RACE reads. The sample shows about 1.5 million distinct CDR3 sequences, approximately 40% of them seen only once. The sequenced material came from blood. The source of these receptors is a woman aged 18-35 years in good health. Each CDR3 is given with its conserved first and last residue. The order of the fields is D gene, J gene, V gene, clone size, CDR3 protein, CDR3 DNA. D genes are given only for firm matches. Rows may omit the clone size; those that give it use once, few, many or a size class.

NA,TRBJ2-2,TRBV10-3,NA,CAISESKSRNTGELFF,TGTGCCATCAGTGAGTCGAAGAGCCGGAACACCGGGGAGCTGTTTTTT
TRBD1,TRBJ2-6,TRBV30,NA,CACRRGYSGANVLTF,TGTGCCTGCCGCAGGGGGTACTCTGGGGCCAACGTCCTGACTTTC
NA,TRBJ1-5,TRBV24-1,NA,CATSDARTFQPQHF,TGTGCCACCAGTGATGCTCGGACTTTCCAGCCCCAGCATTTT
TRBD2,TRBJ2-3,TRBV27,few,CASGRGLGGTDTQYF,TGTGCCAGCGGAAGGGGACTAGGAGGCACAGATACGCAGTATTTT
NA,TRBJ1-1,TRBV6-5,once,CASSYSNFLGRAGQAFF,TGTGCCAGCAGTTACTCGAATTTCCTGGGCAGGGCGGGGCAAGCTTTCTTT
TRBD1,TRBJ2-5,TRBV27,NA,CASSLLTGGAEETQYF,TGTGCCAGCAGTTTATTGACAGGGGGCGCGGAGGAGACCCAGTACTTC
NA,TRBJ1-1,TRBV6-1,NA,CASSEPGPPGQAFF,TGTGCCAGCAGTGAACCGGGACCCCCCGGGCAGGCTTTCTTT
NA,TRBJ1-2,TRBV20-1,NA,CSARDQSRPVANYGYTF,TGCAGTGCTAGAGATCAGAGCCGGCCCGTAGCTAACTATGGCTACACCTTC
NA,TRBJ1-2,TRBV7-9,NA,CASSFEIYGYTF,TGTGCCAGCAGCTTCGAAATCTATGGCTACACCTTC
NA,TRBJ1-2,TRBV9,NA,CASSADPVNYGYTF,TGTGCCAGCAGCGCGGATCCCGTGAACTATGGCTACACCTTC
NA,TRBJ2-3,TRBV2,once,CAKTRGSGISTDTQYF,TGTGCCAAAACCCGGGGGTCGGGGATCAGCACAGATACGCAGTATTTT
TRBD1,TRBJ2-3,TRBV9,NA,CASSVGGQVAADTQYF,TGTGCCAGCAGCGTAGGGGGACAGGTCGCGGCAGATACGCAGTATTTT
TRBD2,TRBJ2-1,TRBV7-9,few,CASSPTGGSSYNEQFF,TGTGCCAGCAGCCCCACGGGCGGGAGCTCCTACAATGAGCAGTTCTTC
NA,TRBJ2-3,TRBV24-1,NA,CATSDTSSTDTQYF,TGTGCCACCAGTGACACCTCTAGCACAGATACGCAGTATTTT
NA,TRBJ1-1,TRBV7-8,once,CASHNTGGNTEAFF,TGTGCCAGTCACAACACGGGGGGGAACACTGAAGCTTTCTTT
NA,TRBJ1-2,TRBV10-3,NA,CAGKRERDLGCTF,TGTGCCGGCAAACGGGAGAGGGATCTTGGCTGCACCTTC
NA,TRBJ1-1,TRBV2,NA,CATQAGINTEAFF,TGTGCCACCCAGGCCGGGATTAACACTGAAGCTTTCTTT
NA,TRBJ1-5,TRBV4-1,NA,CASSQASFLTANQPQHF,TGCGCCAGCAGCCAAGCTTCGTTTCTTACGGCGAATCAGCCCCAGCATTTT
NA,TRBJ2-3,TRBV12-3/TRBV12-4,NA,CASSWEHSGRGTDTQYF,TGTGCCAGCAGTTGGGAGCATAGCGGTCGGGGCACAGATACGCAGTATTTT
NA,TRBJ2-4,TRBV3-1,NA,CASSPHPVGENIQYF,TGTGCCAGCAGCCCCCATCCGGTGGGGGAAAACATTCAGTACTTC
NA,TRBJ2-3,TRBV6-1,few,CASSVTRSPTDTQYF,TGTGCCAGCAGTGTCACCAGGTCTCCCACAGATACGCAGTATTTT
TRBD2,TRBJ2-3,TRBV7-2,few,CASSEGPGLAPDTQYF,TGTGCCAGCAGCGAGGGACCGGGACTAGCGCCAGATACGCAGTATTTT
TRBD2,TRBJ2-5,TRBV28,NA,CASSGTFRTSLETQYF,TGTGCCAGCAGTGGAACCTTTAGGACTAGCCTCGAGACCCAGTACTTC